Listed here are 28 T cell receptor beta chains from one sample, sequenced in a study of T cell responses to AZD1222 COVID-19 vaccine. Generated by immunoSEQ multiplex PCR, the TCRdb table keeps only in-frame clones and is missing some. Among 75,000 to 90,000 clones listed, approximately 84% were seen once. Source: peripheral blood, taken on day 0 of AZD1222 vaccination. The source of these receptors is an adult in good health.

This clone was seen more than once but under ten times. CDR3 DNA sequence: TGCGCCAGCAGCCTTAACACCGACGGCTACACCTTC. Residues: CASSLNTDGYTF. The chain joins TRBV5-1 to TRBJ1-2; D is unclear. Trimming took off 4 bases at V and 8 bases at J, with 12 bases between the two ends. Germline lookup yields CDR1 SGHRS and CDR2 YFSETQ. The CDR3 contains 12 residues. Using reference TRBV5-1 and TRBJ1-2 for the parts outside the CDR3, the full variable domain is KAGVTQTPRYLIKTRGQQVTLSCSPISGHRSVSWYQQTPGQGLQFLFEYFSETQRNKGNFPGRFSGRQFSNSRSEMNVSTLELGDSALYLCASSLNTDGYTFGSGTRLTVV.

The rearrangement joins TRBV5-6 to TRBJ1-5; 7 positions match TRBD1. CDR3 length: 15 amino acids. Germline CDR1 SGHDT, CDR2 YYEEEE. The V gene end was trimmed by 4 bases and the J gene end by 0 bases; junction bases not matched to a gene: 4. The CDR3: CASSRTGHSNQPQHF. Here the CDR3 DNA reads TGTGCCAGCAGCCGGACAGGTCATAGCAATCAGCCCCAGCATTTT.

The rearrangement uses TRBV11-2 and TRBJ2-1, with no clear D. Trimming cost V 8 bases and J 2 bases, with 10 bases left between them. Germline values: CDR1 SGHAT, CDR2 FQNNGV. The CDR3 runs 13 residues. The CDR3, as DNA: TGTGCCAGCGCGAGTAACCCCTACAATGAGCAGTTCTTC. It specifies CASASNPYNEQFF. The complete variable domain, with remaining parts taken from reference TRBV11-2 and TRBJ2-1, reads EAGVAQSPRYKIIEKRQSVAFWCNPISGHATLYWYQQILGQGPKLLIQFQNNGVVDDSQLPKDRFSAERLKGVDSTLKIQPAKLEDSAVYLCASASNPYNEQFFGPGTRLTVL.

This chain links TRBV6-6 with TRBJ2-4, with TRBD2 matching over 7 bases. This CDR3 region has 14 residues. Germline V gene data show CDR1 as MNHNY and CDR2 as SVGAGI (reference sequence). J lost 8 bases, V lost 0 bases, and 4 bases had no gene match. The CDR3 is CASSYSTSRDIQYF. The CDR3 DNA follows: TGTGCCAGCAGTTACTCGACTAGCAGGGACATTCAGTACTTC.

By share, this clone ranks as medium-sized. CDR3 coding DNA: TGTGCCAGCAGCTTGTCGCGCCCCCAAGAGACCCAGTACTTC. It encodes CASSLSRPQETQYF. The gene calls are TRBV5-4 and TRBJ2-5, with D hard to call. With 1 base removed from V and 1 base from J, the gap between germline ends came to 8 bases. Germline V gene sequence: CDR1 SGHNT, CDR2 YYREEE (reference sequence). This CDR3 region has 14 residues.

The rearrangement joins TRBV14 to TRBJ2-6; D possibly matches TRBD1 or TRBD2 (5 bases each). Germline loops: CDR1 SGHDN, CDR2 FVKESK. V gave up 7 bases and J gave up 2 bases, with 12 bases separating them. This CDR3 has 15 residues. Written as DNA, the CDR3 is TGTGCCAGCACCCCGAGGGGCACTGGGGCCAACGTCCTGACTTTC. Protein product: CASTPRGTGANVLTF.

The V and J genes are TRBV7-3 and TRBJ2-7; D is unresolved. V lost 2 bases, J lost 0 bases, and 5 bases lay in between. The CDR3 is made up of 13 amino acids. CDR1 and CDR2 from the germline V gene are SGHTA and FQGTGA. The CDR3 sequence: CASSLYSSYEQYF. CDR3 nucleotides: TGTGCCAGCAGCTTATACAGCTCCTACGAGCAGTACTTC.

The chain carries TRBV18 and TRBJ1-1; 7 nucleotides align to TRBD1. Germline trimming cut 5 bases from V and 4 bases from J; bases unmatched to any gene: 4. Germline loops: CDR1 KGHSH, CDR2 LQKENI. The CDR3 is 13 residues long. The CDR3 here is CASSTGESTEAFF. CDR3 in DNA: TGTGCCAGCTCAACAGGGGAGAGCACTGAAGCTTTCTTT.

This chain links TRBV18 with TRBJ2-3, with D tentatively TRBD2 (7 bases). The CDR3 length is 15 residues. Germline CDR1 and CDR2: KGHSH and LQKENI. Trimming left V 2 bases short and J 5 bases short, with 14 bases between. The CDR3, as DNA: TGTGCCAGCTCACCAATAAGGGGGGGACAAGATACGCAGTATTTT. Its translation is CASSPIRGGQDTQYF.

The genes are TRBV29-1 and TRBJ1-2; weak D call: TRBD1 (6 bases). CDR1 and CDR2 from the germline V gene are SQVTM and ANQGSEA. The CDR3 is 13 residues long. Trimming shortened V by 4 bases and J by 11 bases, and 20 bases separated the two germline ends. The CDR3 DNA is TGCAGCGTTGGACACGCAGGGGAGGCCGGGTACACCTTC. Its protein is CSVGHAGEAGYTF. Full variable domain (remainder filled in from reference TRBV29-1 and TRBJ1-2): SAVISQKPSRDICQRGTSLTIQCQVDSQVTMMFWYRQQPGQSLTLIATANQGSEATYESGFVIDKFPISRPNLTFSTLTVSNMSPEDSSIYLCSVGHAGEAGYTFGSGTRLTVV.

CDR3 protein: CASSLDAGRTNSPLHF. The CDR3 DNA reads TGCGCCAGCAGCTTGGATGCCGGACGGACTAATTCACCCCTCCACTTT. The chain uses TRBV5-1 and TRBJ1-6; unclear D gene. V was pared by 0 bases and J by 6 bases, with 13 bases between. The CDR3 sequence is 16 residues long. Germline CDR1 and CDR2: SGHRS and YFSETQ. The whole variable domain, filled in from reference TRBV5-1 and TRBJ1-6, reads KAGVTQTPRYLIKTRGQQVTLSCSPISGHRSVSWYQQTPGQGLQFLFEYFSETQRNKGNFPGRFSGRQFSNSRSEMNVSTLELGDSALYLCASSLDAGRTNSPLHFGNGTRLTVT.

The gene calls are TRBV18 and TRBJ1-1; D is unresolved. Deletions cut 3 bases from V and 5 bases from J, with 16 bases between. The CDR3 sequence is 15 residues long. CDR1 and CDR2 from the germline V gene are KGHSH and LQKENI. The CDR3 sequence is CASSPFSSGETEAFF. The CDR3, as DNA: TGTGCCAGCTCACCGTTTTCGTCAGGCGAAACTGAAGCTTTCTTT.

This clone was recorded a few times. The chain carries TRBV7-6 and TRBJ2-1, with no clear D. This CDR3 contains 15 residues. V lost 0 bases to trimming and J lost 0 bases, with 6 bases between them. From germline, CDR1 is SGHVS and CDR2 FNYEAQ. This CDR3 reads CASSLAHSSYNEQFF. The CDR3 DNA sequence: TGTGCCAGCAGCTTAGCACACAGCTCCTACAATGAGCAGTTCTTC.

V and J are TRBV5-6 and TRBJ2-7, with D unclear. The CDR3 contains 14 residues. Trimming took 1 base from V and 2 from J, leaving 10 bases between them. Germline V CDR1 and CDR2: SGHDT, YYEEEE. CDR3 residues: CASSLRHRTYEQYF. CDR3 DNA: TGTGCCAGCAGCTTGAGGCACCGAACCTACGAGCAGTACTTC. Full variable domain (missing parts from reference TRBV5-6 and TRBJ2-7): DAGVTQSPTHLIKTRGQQVTLRCSPKSGHDTVSWYQQALGQGPQFIFQYYEEEERQRGNFPDRFSGHQFPNYSSELNVNALLLGDSALYLCASSLRHRTYEQYFGPGTRLTVT.

The chain uses TRBV19 and TRBJ1-5; no firm D call. The CDR3 sequence is 16 residues long. The germline V gene encodes CDR1 LNHDA and CDR2 SQIVND (reference sequence). Trimming cost V 2 bases and J 0 bases, with 11 bases left between them. The CDR3 nucleotides read TGTGCCAGTAGTATACGGGCAGGCCTTAGCAATCAGCCCCAGCATTTT. Residues: CASSIRAGLSNQPQHF.

This chain links TRBV7-3 with TRBJ1-1, with a weak D call TRBD1 (6 bases). The CDR3 runs 12 residues. The germline V gene encodes CDR1 SGHTA and CDR2 FQGTGA. Deletions cut 6 bases from V and 11 bases from J, with 16 bases between. Written as DNA, the CDR3 is TGTGCCAGCAGTTCCTCGGACAGCGAGGCTTTCTTT. Translating it yields CASSSSDSEAFF.

The genes are TRBV7-3 and TRBJ1-1, with D unclear. Trimming took off 0 bases at V and 3 bases at J, with 11 bases between the two ends. The germline gives CDR1 SGHTA, CDR2 FQGTGA. The CDR3 contains 15 residues. The CDR3 protein is CASSLTPAGDTEAFF. CDR3 coding DNA: TGTGCCAGCAGCTTAACTCCGGCGGGCGACACTGAAGCTTTCTTT. The whole variable domain, remainder taken from reference TRBV7-3 and TRBJ1-1, is GAGVSQTPSNKVTEKGKYVELRCDPISGHTALYWYRQSLGQGPEFLIYFQGTGAADDSGLPNDRFFAVRPEGSVSTLKIQRTERGDSAVYLCASSLTPAGDTEAFFGQGTRLTVV.

The chain carries TRBV5-1 and TRBJ2-5; D call uncertain. Trimming pared 2 bases from V and 1 base from J, leaving 9 bases between. Looked up from germline, CDR1 is SGHRS and CDR2 is YFSETQ. CDR3 length: 14 amino acids. CDR3 sequence reads: CASSLAQPQETQYF. DNA for the CDR3: TGCGCCAGCAGCTTAGCCCAGCCCCAAGAGACCCAGTACTTC.

The chain carries TRBV6-5 and TRBJ1-3; no reliable D call. Looked up from germline, CDR1 is MNHEY and CDR2 is SVGAGI. Trimming took 6 bases from V and 0 from J, leaving 9 bases between them. The CDR3 totals 14 residues. The chain's CDR3 is CASSRFVSGNTIYF. CDR3 nucleotide sequence: TGTGCCAGCAGCCGTTTTGTCTCTGGAAACACCATATATTTT.

This chain joins TRBV9 and TRBJ2-3, with 7 bases lining up with TRBD2. The length of the CDR3 is 18 residues. The germline gives CDR1 SGDLS, CDR2 YYNGEE. V lost 0 bases and J lost 2; bases outside the gene matches: 12. The CDR3 DNA reads TGTGCCAGCAGCGTAGGAGCGGAATGGGAGGGCTCCACAGATACGCAGTATTTT. Protein sequence: CASSVGAEWEGSTDTQYF.

The chain recombines TRBV7-9 with TRBJ1-1, with D maybe TRBD1 (5 bases). The length of the CDR3 is 12 residues. Trimming removed 8 bases from V and 7 bases from J, with 14 bases in between. Germline V gene sequence: CDR1 SEHNR, CDR2 FQNEAQ (reference sequence). The CDR3 DNA follows: TGTGCCAGCTCGGGGTGGGACTATGAAGCTTTCTTT. This gives the protein CASSGWDYEAFF.

There are a few counts of this clone. V is TRBV21-1 and J is TRBJ1-1. TRBV21-1 has pseudogene status. The CDR3 has 17 amino acids. CDR3: CASSKEGEAPPGPEAFF. The CDR3 nucleotides are TGTGCCAGCAGCAAAGAAGGAGAGGCTCCCCCCGGCCCTGAAGCTTTCTTT.

The chain links TRBV7-9 to TRBJ1-3; no clear D. There are 15 residues in the CDR3. Per germline, CDR1 SEHNR and CDR2 FQNEAQ (reference sequence). The V gene lost 3 bases and the J gene lost 4 bases, with 13 bases spanning the gap. CDR3 sequence: CASSLIMSGGNTIYF. CDR3 sequence (DNA): TGTGCCAGCAGCTTGATCATGTCGGGGGGAAACACCATATATTTT.

CDR3 residues: CASSPGTGGEAFF. The CDR3 DNA sequence: TGTGCCAGCTCACCCGGGACAGGGGGTGAAGCTTTCTTT. This chain joins TRBV18 and TRBJ1-1; 11 bases align to TRBD1. Germline V lookup: CDR1 KGHSH, CDR2 LQKENI. V was pared by 3 bases and J by 7 bases, with 1 base of the junction left unmatched. This CDR3 has 13 amino acids.

The chain joins TRBV6-5 to TRBJ2-4, with D unresolved. Trimming left V 5 bases short and J 1 base short, with 9 bases between. CDR3 size: 14 residues. Germline V CDR1 and CDR2: MNHEY, SVGAGI. The CDR3 loop is CASSLNRAKNIQYF. CDR3 DNA sequence: TGTGCCAGCAGTCTTAACCGGGCCAAAAACATTCAGTACTTC.

Concerning this clone itself: The junction departs from the called germline gene at one end, perhaps through a read error. The chain employs TRBV7-9 and TRBJ1-2; no clear D. Germline V gene data show CDR1 as SEHNR and CDR2 as FQNEAQ (reference sequence). CDR3 length equals 13 residues. The chain's CDR3 is CASSLDWVLGYTF. The CDR3 DNA reads TGTGCCAGCAGTTTAGACTGGGTGTTGGGCTACACCTTC. Drawing the rest from reference TRBV7-9 and TRBJ1-2, the complete variable domain is DTGVSQNPRHKITKRGQNVTFRCDPISEHNRLYWYRQTLGQGPEFLTYFQNEAQLEKSRLLSDRFSAERPKGSFSTLEIQRTEQGDSAMYLCASSLDWVLGYTFGSGTRLTVV.

The V and J genes are TRBV2 and TRBJ1-2; TRBD1 is a possible D gene (5 bases). The CDR3 totals 13 residues. V lost 6 bases and J 0 bases, leaving 8 bases between the germline ends. Per germline, CDR1 SNHLY and CDR2 FYNNEI. The CDR3 DNA is TGTGCCAGCAGGTTGGGGGCTAACTATGGCTACACCTTC. This codes for CASRLGANYGYTF. Using reference TRBV2 and TRBJ1-2 for the parts outside the CDR3, the full variable domain is EPEVTQTPSHQVTQMGQEVILRCVPISNHLYFYWYRQILGQKVEFLVSFYNNEISEKSEIFDDQFSVERPDGSNFTLKIRSTKLEDSAMYFCASRLGANYGYTFGSGTRLTVV.

The V gene is TRBV25-1, the J gene TRBJ1-5; D is possibly TRBD1 (5 bases). Trimming stripped 3 bases from V and 3 bases from J, with 12 bases between. The CDR3 length is 15 residues. In germline, CDR1 is MGHDK, CDR2 SYGVNS. CDR3 in DNA: TGTGCCAGCAGTGACGGTGGAGGGGTCAATCAGCCCCAGCATTTT. This codes for CASSDGGGVNQPQHF.